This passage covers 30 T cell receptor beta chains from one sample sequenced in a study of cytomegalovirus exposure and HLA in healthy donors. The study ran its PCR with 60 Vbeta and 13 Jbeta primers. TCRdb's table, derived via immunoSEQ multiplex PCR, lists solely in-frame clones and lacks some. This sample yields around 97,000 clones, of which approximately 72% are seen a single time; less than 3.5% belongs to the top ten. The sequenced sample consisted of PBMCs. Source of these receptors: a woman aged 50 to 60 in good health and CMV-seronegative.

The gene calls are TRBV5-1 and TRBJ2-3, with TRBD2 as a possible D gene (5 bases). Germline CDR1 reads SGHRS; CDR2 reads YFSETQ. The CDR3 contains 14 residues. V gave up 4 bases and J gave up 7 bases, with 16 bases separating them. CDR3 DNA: TGCGCCAGCAGCCTGAGGACTTTGCGAAATACGCAGTATTTT. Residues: CASSLRTLRNTQYF.

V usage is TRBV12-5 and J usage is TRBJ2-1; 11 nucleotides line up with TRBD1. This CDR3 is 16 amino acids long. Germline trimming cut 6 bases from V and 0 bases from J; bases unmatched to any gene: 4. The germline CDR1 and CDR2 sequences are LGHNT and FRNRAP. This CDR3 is CASGGGTGGSYNEQFF. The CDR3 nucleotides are TGTGCTAGTGGGGGGGGGACAGGGGGCTCCTACAATGAGCAGTTCTTC. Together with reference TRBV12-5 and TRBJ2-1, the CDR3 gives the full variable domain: DARVTQTPRHKVTEMGQEVTMRCQPILGHNTVFWYRQTMMQGLELLAYFRNRAPLDDSGMPKDRFSAEMPDATLATLKIQPSEPRDSAVYFCASGGGTGGSYNEQFFGPGTRLTVL.

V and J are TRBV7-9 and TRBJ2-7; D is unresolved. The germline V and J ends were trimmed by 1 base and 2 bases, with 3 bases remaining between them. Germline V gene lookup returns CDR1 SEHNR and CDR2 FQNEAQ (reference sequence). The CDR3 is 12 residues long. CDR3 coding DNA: TGTGCCAGCAGCTTAGATACCTACGAGCAGTACTTC. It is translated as CASSLDTYEQYF.

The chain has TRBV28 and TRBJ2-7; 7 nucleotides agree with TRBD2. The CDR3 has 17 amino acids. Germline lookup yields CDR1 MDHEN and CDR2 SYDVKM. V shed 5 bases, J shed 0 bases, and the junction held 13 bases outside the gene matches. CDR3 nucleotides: TGTGCCAGCAGTGGACCGCCTGGAGCGGGATTCTCCTACGAGCAGTACTTC. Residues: CASSGPPGAGFSYEQYF.

The CDR3 sequence is CASSLQPGGYEQYF. CDR3 nucleotides: TGTGCCAGCAGCTTACAACCCGGCGGCTACGAGCAGTACTTC. V gene TRBV7-3 combines with J gene TRBJ2-7; D is undetermined. Germline values: CDR1 SGHTA, CDR2 FQGTGA. CDR3 length equals 14 residues. V lost 2 bases to trimming and J lost 3 bases, with 11 bases between them.

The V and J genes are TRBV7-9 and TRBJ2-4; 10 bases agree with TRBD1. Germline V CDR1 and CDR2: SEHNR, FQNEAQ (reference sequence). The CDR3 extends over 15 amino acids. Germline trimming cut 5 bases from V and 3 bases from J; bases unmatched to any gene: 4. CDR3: CASSGTGEFKNIQYF. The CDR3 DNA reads TGTGCCAGCAGCGGGACAGGGGAGTTCAAAAACATTCAGTACTTC. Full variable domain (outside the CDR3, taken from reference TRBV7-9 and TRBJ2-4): DTGVSQNPRHKITKRGQNVTFRCDPISEHNRLYWYRQTLGQGPEFLTYFQNEAQLEKSRLLSDRFSAERPKGSFSTLEIQRTEQGDSAMYLCASSGTGEFKNIQYFGAGTRLSVL.

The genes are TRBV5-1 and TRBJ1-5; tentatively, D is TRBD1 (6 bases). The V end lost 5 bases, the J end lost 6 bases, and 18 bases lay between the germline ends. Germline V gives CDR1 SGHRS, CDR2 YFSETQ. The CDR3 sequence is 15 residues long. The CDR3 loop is CASSLTSGEGQPQHF. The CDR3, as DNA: TGCGCCAGCAGTCTAACATCAGGGGAAGGTCAGCCCCAGCATTTT.

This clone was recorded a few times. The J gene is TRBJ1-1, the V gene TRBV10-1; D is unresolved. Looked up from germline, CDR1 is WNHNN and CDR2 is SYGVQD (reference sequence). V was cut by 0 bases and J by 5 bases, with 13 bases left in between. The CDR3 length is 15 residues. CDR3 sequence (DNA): TGCGCCAGCAGTGAGTCGACTGGGTCAGCAACTGAAGCTTTCTTT. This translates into CASSESTGSATEAFF.

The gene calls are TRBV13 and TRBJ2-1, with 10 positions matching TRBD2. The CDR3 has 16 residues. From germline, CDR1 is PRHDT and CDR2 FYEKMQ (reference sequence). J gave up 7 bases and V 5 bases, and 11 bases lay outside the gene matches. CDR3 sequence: CASSPQAGGLGNEQFF. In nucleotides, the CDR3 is TGTGCCAGCAGCCCACAAGCGGGAGGGCTCGGAAATGAGCAGTTCTTC.

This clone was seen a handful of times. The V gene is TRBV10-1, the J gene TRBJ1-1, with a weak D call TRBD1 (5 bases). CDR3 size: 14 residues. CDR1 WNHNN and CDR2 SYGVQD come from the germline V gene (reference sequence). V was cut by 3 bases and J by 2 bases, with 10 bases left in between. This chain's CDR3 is CASSDGGANTEAFF. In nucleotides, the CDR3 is TGCGCCAGCAGTGACGGAGGGGCCAACACTGAAGCTTTCTTT.

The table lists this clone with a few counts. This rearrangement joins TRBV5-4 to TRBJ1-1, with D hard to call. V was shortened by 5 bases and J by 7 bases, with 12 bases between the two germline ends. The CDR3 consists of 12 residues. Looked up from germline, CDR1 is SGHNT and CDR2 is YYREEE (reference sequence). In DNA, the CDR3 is TGTGCCAGCAGTTCCACAGTGAGTGAAGCTTTCTTT. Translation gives CASSSTVSEAFF.

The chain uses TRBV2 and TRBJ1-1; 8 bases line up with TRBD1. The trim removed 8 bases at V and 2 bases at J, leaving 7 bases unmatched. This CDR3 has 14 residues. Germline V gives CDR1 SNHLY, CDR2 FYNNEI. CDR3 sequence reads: CASRTQGVNTEAFF. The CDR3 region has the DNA TGTGCCAGCCGGACACAGGGGGTAAACACTGAAGCTTTCTTT.

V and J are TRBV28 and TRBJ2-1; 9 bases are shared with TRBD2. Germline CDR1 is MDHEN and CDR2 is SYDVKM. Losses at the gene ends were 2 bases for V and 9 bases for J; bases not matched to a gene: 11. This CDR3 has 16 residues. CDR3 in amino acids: CASSLGGAGGPSEQFF. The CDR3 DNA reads TGTGCCAGCAGTTTAGGAGGTGCGGGAGGGCCTAGTGAGCAGTTCTTC.

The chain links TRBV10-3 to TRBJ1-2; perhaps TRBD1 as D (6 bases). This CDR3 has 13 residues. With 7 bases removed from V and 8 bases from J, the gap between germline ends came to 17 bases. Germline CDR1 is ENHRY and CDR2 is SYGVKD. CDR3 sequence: CAINIDRMSGYTF. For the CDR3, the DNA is TGTGCCATCAATATTGACAGGATGTCGGGCTACACCTTC.

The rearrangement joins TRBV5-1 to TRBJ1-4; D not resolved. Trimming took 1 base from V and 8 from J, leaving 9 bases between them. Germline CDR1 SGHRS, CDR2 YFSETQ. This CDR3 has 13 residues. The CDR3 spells CASSLRQAEKLFF. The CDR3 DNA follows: TGCGCCAGCAGCTTGCGGCAGGCGGAAAAACTGTTTTTT.

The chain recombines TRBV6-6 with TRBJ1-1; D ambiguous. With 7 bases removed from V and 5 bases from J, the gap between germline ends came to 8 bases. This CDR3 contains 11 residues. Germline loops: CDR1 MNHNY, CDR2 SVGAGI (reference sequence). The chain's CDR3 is CASIGLTEAFF. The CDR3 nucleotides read TGTGCCAGCATAGGACTTACTGAAGCTTTCTTT.

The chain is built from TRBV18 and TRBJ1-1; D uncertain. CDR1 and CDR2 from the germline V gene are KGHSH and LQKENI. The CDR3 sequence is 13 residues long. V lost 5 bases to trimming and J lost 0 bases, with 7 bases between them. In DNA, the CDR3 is TGTGCCAGCTCATCCGGGGTGAACACTGAAGCTTTCTTT. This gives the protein CASSSGVNTEAFF.

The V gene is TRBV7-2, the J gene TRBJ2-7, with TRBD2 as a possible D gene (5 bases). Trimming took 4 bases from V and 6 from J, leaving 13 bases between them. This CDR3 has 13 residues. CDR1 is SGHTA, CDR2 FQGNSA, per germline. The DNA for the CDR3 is TGTGCCAGCAGCTCCCCGGGAAGATCCGAGCAGTACTTC. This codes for CASSSPGRSEQYF.

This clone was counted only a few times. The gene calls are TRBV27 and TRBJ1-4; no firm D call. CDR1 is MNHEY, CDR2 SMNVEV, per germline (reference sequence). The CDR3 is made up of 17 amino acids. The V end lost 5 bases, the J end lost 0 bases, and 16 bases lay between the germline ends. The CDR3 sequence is CASSRVASGTTNEKLFF. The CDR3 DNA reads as TGTGCCAGCAGTAGGGTGGCTTCGGGAACAACTAATGAAAAACTGTTTTTT.

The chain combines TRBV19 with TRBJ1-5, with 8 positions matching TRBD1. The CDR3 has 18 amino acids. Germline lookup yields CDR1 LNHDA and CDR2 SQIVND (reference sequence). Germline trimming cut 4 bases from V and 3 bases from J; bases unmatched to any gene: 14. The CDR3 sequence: CASSTTQGAASLNQPQHF. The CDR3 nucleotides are TGTGCCAGTAGTACAACTCAGGGGGCAGCATCACTCAATCAGCCCCAGCATTTT.

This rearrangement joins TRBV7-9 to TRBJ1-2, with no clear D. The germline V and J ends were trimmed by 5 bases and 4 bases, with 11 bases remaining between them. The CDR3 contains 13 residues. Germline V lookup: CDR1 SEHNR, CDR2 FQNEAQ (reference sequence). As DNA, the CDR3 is TGTGCCAGCAGCCACTCGAGCGCCTATGGCTACACCTTC. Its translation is CASSHSSAYGYTF.

CDR3 residues: CASISPGENIQYF. For the CDR3, the DNA is TGTGCCAGCATCAGCCCGGGAGAAAACATTCAGTACTTC. The rearrangement uses TRBV6-5 and TRBJ2-4; tentative D call: TRBD2 (6 bases). The CDR3 runs to 13 residues. V lost 7 bases and J lost 5, with 12 bases in between. From germline, CDR1 is MNHEY and CDR2 SVGAGI.

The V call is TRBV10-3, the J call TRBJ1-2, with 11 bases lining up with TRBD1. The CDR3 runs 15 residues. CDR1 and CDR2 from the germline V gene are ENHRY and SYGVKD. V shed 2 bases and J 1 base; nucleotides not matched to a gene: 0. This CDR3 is CAISEGTGGNYGYTF. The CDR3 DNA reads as TGTGCCATCAGTGAGGGGACAGGGGGTAACTATGGCTACACCTTC.

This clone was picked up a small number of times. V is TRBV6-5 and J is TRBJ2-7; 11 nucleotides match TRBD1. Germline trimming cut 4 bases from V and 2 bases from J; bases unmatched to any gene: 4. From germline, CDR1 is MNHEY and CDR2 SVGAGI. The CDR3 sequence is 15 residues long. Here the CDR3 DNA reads TGTGCCAGCAGTTCACCGGGACAGGGGGCCTACGAGCAGTACTTC. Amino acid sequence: CASSSPGQGAYEQYF.

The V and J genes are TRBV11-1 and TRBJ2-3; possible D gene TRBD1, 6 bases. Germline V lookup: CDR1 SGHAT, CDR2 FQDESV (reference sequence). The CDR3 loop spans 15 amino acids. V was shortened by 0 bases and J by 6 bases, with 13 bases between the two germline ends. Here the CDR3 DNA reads TGTGCCAGCAGCTTAGCCGGGACATCCGACGATACGCAGTATTTT. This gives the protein CASSLAGTSDDTQYF.

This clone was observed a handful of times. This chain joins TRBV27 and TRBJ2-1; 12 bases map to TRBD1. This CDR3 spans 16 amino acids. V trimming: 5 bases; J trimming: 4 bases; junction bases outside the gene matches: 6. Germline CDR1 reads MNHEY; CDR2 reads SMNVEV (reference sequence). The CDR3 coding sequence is TGTGCCAGCAGTCGGGACAGGGGGCTAGCATACAATGAGCAGTTCTTC. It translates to CASSRDRGLAYNEQFF.

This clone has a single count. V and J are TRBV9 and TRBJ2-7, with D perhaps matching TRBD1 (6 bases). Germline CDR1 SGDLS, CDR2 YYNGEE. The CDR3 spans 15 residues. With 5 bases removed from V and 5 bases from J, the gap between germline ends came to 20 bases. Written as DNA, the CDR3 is TGTGCCAGCAGTCTCACAGGGACGGCTCTTGACGAGCAGTACTTC. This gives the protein CASSLTGTALDEQYF.

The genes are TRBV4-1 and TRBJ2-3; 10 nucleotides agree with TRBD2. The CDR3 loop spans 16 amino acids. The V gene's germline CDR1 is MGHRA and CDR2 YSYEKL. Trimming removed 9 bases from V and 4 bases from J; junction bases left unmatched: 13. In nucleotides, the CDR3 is TGCGCCAGTCGGGATTTTAGCGGGAGGATATCAGATACGCAGTATTTT. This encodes CASRDFSGRISDTQYF.

CDR3 amino acids: CAWAGTSEANEQFF. Here the CDR3 DNA reads TGTGCCTGGGCGGGGACTAGCGAAGCGAATGAGCAGTTCTTC. The chain recombines TRBV30 with TRBJ2-1; 10 bases match TRBD2. The V segment lost 5 bases and the J segment 7 bases; nucleotides outside the gene matches: 8. CDR1 GTSNPN and CDR2 SVGIG come from the germline V gene (reference sequence). The CDR3 spans 14 residues.

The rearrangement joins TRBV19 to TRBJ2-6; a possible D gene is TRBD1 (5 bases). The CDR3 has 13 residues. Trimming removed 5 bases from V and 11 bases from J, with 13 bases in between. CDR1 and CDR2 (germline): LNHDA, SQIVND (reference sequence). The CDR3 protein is CASSVQGAYVLTF. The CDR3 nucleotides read TGTGCCAGTAGTGTCCAGGGTGCATACGTCCTGACTTTC. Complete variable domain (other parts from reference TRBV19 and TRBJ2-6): DGGITQSPKYLFRKEGQNVTLSCEQNLNHDAMYWYRQDPGQGLRLIYYSQIVNDFQKGDIAEGYSVSREKKESFPLTVTSAQKNPTAFYLCASSVQGAYVLTFGAGSRLTVL.